The clone carrying this TCR beta chain turned up a few times. The TCR beta CDR3 regions underwent amplification using RNA transcripts as the source. HTBI primers drove first-round RT-PCR of the TCR CDR3. TCRdb re-analysed the multiplex PCR reads in MiXCR, keeping a single row per CDR3 protein. The sample includes 730,000 or so distinct CDR3 sequences, about 17% of them seen just once. This record belongs to a study of T cells in Graves' hyperthyroidism and ophthalmopathy. Whole-study context: Peripheral blood draws took place at initial diagnosis, ahead of any treatment.

The CDR3 spans 16 residues. Trimming removed 0 bases at V and 3 bases at J, with 13 bases between. In germline, CDR1 is KGHDR, CDR2 SFDVKD. Input material: blood. The source is a woman between 45 and 65 years old with Graves' hyperthyroidism that later progressed to Graves' ophthalmopathy. The rearrangement uses TRBV24-1 and TRBJ2-5; D is uncertain. CDR3 sequence: CATSDLHKGSEETQYF. CDR3 nucleotides: TGTGCCACCAGTGATTTGCATAAGGGCTCCGAAGAGACCCAGTACTTC.